The present TCR beta chain was sequenced within a study of identical twins. In TCRdb, the 5' RACE reads were re-called with MiXCR into one record per CDR3 protein. Of about 530,000 distinct CDR3 sequences in the sample, around 22% were seen once. This CDR3 spans 10 amino acids. V gave up 7 bases and J gave up 9 bases, with 12 bases separating them. CDR1 is SQVTM, CDR2 ANQGSEA, per germline. The data also belong to a second study, concerning yellow fever vaccine responses in identical twins.

This receptor was taken from a woman under 30 in good health. J is TRBJ2-5 and V is TRBV29-1; D may be TRBD2 (6 bases). The source material was CD4+ T cells sorted from blood. CDR3 amino acids: CSAGEGPQYF. As DNA, the CDR3 is TGCAGCGCGGGGGAAGGGCCCCAGTACTTC.